Below are 16 T cell receptor beta chains sequenced from a single sample in a study of T-cell memory formation after mild COVID-19. Each CDR3 protein is one row after TCRdb ran MiXCR on the 5' RACE reads. The data contain roughly 40,000 distinct CDR3 sequences, 6% to 8% of them singletons. Sequencing was carried out using PBMCs or a T cell subset sorted from them (not recorded which). Receptors were obtained from a man aged 18-30 years who had mild COVID-19 (a few samples of this study predate the infection). Cell type and time point are not known.

The chain has TRBV28 and TRBJ2-2; weak D call: TRBD2 (6 bases). The CDR3 extends over 13 amino acids. Germline CDR1 and CDR2: MDHEN and SYDVKM. V was cut by 4 bases and J by 6 bases, with 9 bases left in between. The CDR3 reads CASSSGLSGELFF. CDR3 DNA: TGTGCCAGCAGTTCGGGACTTTCCGGGGAGCTGTTTTTT.

This clonotype was picked up a small number of times. The V call is TRBV6-2 or TRBV6-3, the J call TRBJ2-7; D perhaps matches TRBD1 (6 bases). This CDR3 contains 16 residues. Germline V gives CDR1 MNHEY, CDR2 SVGEGT. The V and J ends lost 5 bases and 0 bases respectively, with 17 bases between them. The CDR3 nucleotides are TGTGCCAGCAGTCCCCGCAGGGGTATCACCTCCTACGAGCAGTACTTC. Its protein is CASSPRRGITSYEQYF.

This sequence joins TRBV2 and TRBJ2-7, with D possibly matching TRBD1 (6 bases). This CDR3 is built from 14 residues. Trimming pared 5 bases from V and 1 base from J, leaving 12 bases between. Germline V CDR1 and CDR2: SNHLY, FYNNEI. The CDR3 region has the DNA TGTGCCAGCAGTCCTCAGGGGCTTTCCTACGAGCAGTACTTC. It is translated as CASSPQGLSYEQYF.

The chain combines TRBV12-3 or TRBV12-4 with TRBJ2-3, with 8 positions matching TRBD1. The CDR3 consists of 15 residues. After removal of 6 bases from V and 2 bases from J, the junction contained 7 bases not matched to a gene. In nucleotides, the CDR3 is TGTGCCAGCAGCAGGACAGGGACCTACACAGATACGCAGTATTTT. This gives the protein CASSRTGTYTDTQYF.

The chain combines TRBV6-8 with TRBJ1-5, with D unclear. Looked up from germline, CDR1 is MNHGY and CDR2 is SAAAGT. The CDR3 consists of 9 residues. This chain's CDR3 is CHVRQPQHF. In DNA form, the CDR3 reads TGTCACGTACGGCAGCCCCAGCATTTT.

In its sample, this clonotype was seen many times. The chain is built from TRBV7-9 and TRBJ1-1; D is perhaps TRBD1 (5 bases). V dropped 6 bases and J dropped 3 bases, with 11 bases sitting between them. This CDR3 is built from 13 residues. The germline V gene encodes CDR1 SEHNR and CDR2 FQNEAQ (reference sequence). CDR3 coding DNA: TGTGCCAGCAGGGGGGGTCGGGACACTGAAGCTTTCTTT. As protein: CASRGGRDTEAFF.

This chain links TRBV7-9 with TRBJ1-2, with D unclear. Germline lookup yields CDR1 SEHNR and CDR2 FQNEAQ (reference sequence). V shed 7 bases and J shed 4 bases, with 16 bases lying between them. The CDR3 runs 14 residues. CDR3 sequence: CASTKPPEGYGYTF. CDR3 nucleotide sequence: TGTGCCAGCACCAAGCCCCCGGAGGGCTATGGCTACACCTTC.

This clonotype has just a few counts. V gene TRBV29-1 combines with J gene TRBJ1-2; D is uncertain. V was cut by 5 bases and J by 0 bases, with 13 bases left in between. This CDR3 has 14 amino acids. Germline-derived CDR1 and CDR2 are SQVTM and ANQGSEA. Written as DNA, the CDR3 is TGCAGCGTTTTCCCATCCAAGGCTAACTATGGCTACACCTTC. It codes for CSVFPSKANYGYTF.

This clonotype was detected a few times. The rearrangement joins TRBV4-3 to TRBJ2-5, with a weak D call TRBD1 (5 bases). The CDR3 totals 14 residues. Trimming took off 1 base at V and 1 base at J, with 7 bases between the two ends. In germline, CDR1 is LGHNA, CDR2 YSLEER. The CDR3 DNA follows: TGCGCCAGCAGCCAAGGTGGGGCCCAAGAGACCCAGTACTTC. This encodes CASSQGGAQETQYF.

This clonotype has a handful of counts. The rearrangement uses TRBV5-1 and TRBJ1-6, with D possibly matching TRBD1 (5 bases). The V and J ends lost 4 bases and 9 bases respectively, with 11 bases between them. The length of the CDR3 is 13 residues. CDR1 is SGHRS, CDR2 YFSETQ, per germline. The chain's CDR3 is CASSVKGASPLHF. The CDR3 DNA sequence: TGCGCCAGCAGCGTAAAAGGGGCTTCACCCCTCCACTTT.

In this sample, this clonotype turned up a few times. The chain links TRBV9 to TRBJ2-5, with a tentative D call TRBD2 (6 bases). In germline, CDR1 is SGDLS, CDR2 YYNGEE. The CDR3 contains 14 residues. V was shortened by 0 bases and J by 4 bases, with 10 bases between the two germline ends. The CDR3 coding sequence is TGTGCCAGCAGCGTAGACGAGCGGGTAGAGACCCAGTACTTC. Translated, it gives CASSVDERVETQYF.

The V gene is TRBV5-6, the J gene TRBJ1-2; no clear D. The CDR3 runs to 12 residues. Trimming took 3 bases from V and 4 from J, leaving 7 bases between them. Germline CDR1 SGHDT, CDR2 YYEEEE. CDR3 loop: CASSSGPYGYTF. In DNA form, the CDR3 reads TGTGCCAGCAGCTCCGGACCCTATGGCTACACCTTC.

This clonotype was seen at least ten times. The CDR3 DNA reads as TGCGCCAGCAGCTTGAGGCTAGCGGGGACAGATACGCAGTATTTT. Protein: CASSLRLAGTDTQYF. The chain joins TRBV5-1 to TRBJ2-3, with 9 bases identical to TRBD2. V was clipped by 1 base and J by 3 bases; unmatched bases: 3. Germline-derived CDR1 and CDR2 are SGHRS and YFSETQ. The CDR3 runs to 15 residues.

This clonotype was counted ten times or more. V gene TRBV5-1 combines with J gene TRBJ2-7; D is unclear. The CDR3 covers 13 residues. Trimming removed 0 bases from V and 3 bases from J, with 7 bases in between. In germline, CDR1 is SGHRS, CDR2 YFSETQ. The CDR3, as DNA: TGCGCCAGCAGCTTGGCTCCAGGCTACGAGCAGTACGTC. Translating gives CASSLAPGYEQYV.

This chain joins TRBV20-1 and TRBJ2-2; D may be TRBD1 (7 bases). Between the trimmed V and J ends, which lost 6 bases and 2 bases, there was a span of 19 bases. The CDR3 consists of 16 residues. The germline gives CDR1 DFQATT, CDR2 SNEGSKA (reference sequence). CDR3 sequence (DNA): TGCAGTGCCAATAGAGGCGGAGGGGGCAACACCGGGGAGCTGTTTTTT. As protein: CSANRGGGGNTGELFF.

In this sample, this clonotype turned up many times. The chain links TRBV6-1 to TRBJ2-3; the match to TRBD2 covers 8 bases. Losses at the gene ends were 6 bases for V and 9 bases for J; bases not matched to a gene: 14. The CDR3 runs 15 residues. The germline V gene has CDR1 MNHNS and CDR2 SASEGT. Here the CDR3 reads CASRNIESGGHTQYF. In DNA form, the CDR3 reads TGTGCCAGCAGGAACATCGAGTCGGGGGGGCACACGCAGTATTTT.